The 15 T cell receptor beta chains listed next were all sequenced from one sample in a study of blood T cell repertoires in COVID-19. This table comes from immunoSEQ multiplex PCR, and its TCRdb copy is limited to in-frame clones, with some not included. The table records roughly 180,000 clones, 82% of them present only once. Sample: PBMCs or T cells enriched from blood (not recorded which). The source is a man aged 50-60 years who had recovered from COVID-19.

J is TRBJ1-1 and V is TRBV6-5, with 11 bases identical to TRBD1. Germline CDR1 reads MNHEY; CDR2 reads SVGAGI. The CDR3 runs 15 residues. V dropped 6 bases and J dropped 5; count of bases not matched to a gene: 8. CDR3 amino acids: CASREIRDRGTEAFF. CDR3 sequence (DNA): TGTGCCAGCAGAGAGATCCGGGACAGGGGGACTGAAGCTTTCTTT.

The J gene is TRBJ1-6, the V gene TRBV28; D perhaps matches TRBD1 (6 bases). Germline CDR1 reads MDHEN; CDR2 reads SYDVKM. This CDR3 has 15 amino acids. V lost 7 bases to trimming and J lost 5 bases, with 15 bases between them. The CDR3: CASTRPRTDNSPLHF. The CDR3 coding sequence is TGTGCCAGCACCAGACCCCGGACAGATAATTCACCCCTCCACTTT.

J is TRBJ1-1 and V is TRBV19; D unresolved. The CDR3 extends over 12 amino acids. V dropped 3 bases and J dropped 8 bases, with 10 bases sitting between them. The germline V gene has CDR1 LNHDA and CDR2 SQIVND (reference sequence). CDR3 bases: TGTGCCAGTAGTATCCCCACGGGGGAAGCTTTCTTT. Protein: CASSIPTGEAFF.

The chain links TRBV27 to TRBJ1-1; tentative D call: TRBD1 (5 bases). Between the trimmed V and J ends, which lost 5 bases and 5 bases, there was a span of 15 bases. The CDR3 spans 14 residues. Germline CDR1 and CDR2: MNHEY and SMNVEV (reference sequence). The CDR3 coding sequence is TGTGCCAGCAGTCCAACTAGGGGAGGAACTGAAGCTTTCTTT. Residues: CASSPTRGGTEAFF.

In nucleotides, the CDR3 is TGCAGTGCTAGTGCCATGCAAGCGGGGGGAGGAACTGAAGCTTTCTTT. Its translation: CSASAMQAGGGTEAFF. The rearrangement joins TRBV20-1 to TRBJ1-1, with D maybe TRBD1 (5 bases). Trimming stripped 3 bases from V and 5 bases from J, with 22 bases between. Germline V gene sequence: CDR1 DFQATT, CDR2 SNEGSKA (reference sequence). The CDR3 has 16 amino acids.

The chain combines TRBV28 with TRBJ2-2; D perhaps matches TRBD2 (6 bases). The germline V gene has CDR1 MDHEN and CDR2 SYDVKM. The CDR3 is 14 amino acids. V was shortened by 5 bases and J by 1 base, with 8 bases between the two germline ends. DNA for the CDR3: TGTGCCAGCAGTCTTAGCGGGAACACCGGGGAGCTGTTTTTT. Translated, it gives CASSLSGNTGELFF.

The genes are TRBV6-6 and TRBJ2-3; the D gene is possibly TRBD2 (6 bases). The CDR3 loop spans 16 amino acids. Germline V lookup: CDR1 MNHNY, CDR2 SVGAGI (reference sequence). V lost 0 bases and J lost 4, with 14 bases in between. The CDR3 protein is CASSYSTGAESDTQYF. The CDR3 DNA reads TGTGCCAGCAGTTACTCGACGGGAGCGGAATCAGATACGCAGTATTTT.

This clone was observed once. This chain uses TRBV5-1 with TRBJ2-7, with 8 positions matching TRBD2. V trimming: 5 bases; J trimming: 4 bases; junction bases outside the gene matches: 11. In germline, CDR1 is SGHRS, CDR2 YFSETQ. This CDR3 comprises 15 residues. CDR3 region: CASSQGLAGLYEQYF. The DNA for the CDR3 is TGCGCCAGCAGTCAGGGGCTAGCGGGTTTGTACGAGCAGTACTTC.

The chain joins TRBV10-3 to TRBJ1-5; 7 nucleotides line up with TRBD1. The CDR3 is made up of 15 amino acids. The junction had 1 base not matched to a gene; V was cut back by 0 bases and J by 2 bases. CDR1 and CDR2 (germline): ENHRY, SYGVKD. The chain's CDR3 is CAISESTGRNQPQHF. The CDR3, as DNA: TGTGCCATCAGTGAGTCGACAGGGCGCAATCAGCCCCAGCATTTT.

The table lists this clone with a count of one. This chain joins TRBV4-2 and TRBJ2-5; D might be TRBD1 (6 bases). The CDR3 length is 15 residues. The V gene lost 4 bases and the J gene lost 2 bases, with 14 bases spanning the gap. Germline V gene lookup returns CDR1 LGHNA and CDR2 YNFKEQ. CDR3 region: CASSPEGVRQETQYF. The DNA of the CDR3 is TGTGCCAGCAGCCCTGAGGGGGTTCGGCAAGAGACCCAGTACTTC.

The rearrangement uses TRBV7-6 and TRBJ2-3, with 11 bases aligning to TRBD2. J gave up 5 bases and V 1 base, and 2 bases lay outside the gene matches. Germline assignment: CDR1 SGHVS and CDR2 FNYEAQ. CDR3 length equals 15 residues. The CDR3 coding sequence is TGTGCCAGCAGCTTAGTAGCGGGAGGGTTAGATACGCAGTATTTT. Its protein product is CASSLVAGGLDTQYF.

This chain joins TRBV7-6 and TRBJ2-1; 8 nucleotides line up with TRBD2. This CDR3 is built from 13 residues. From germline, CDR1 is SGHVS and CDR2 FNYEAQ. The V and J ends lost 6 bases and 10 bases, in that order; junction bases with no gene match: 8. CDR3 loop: CASSQKQRGEQFF. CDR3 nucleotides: TGTGCCAGCAGTCAAAAACAGCGGGGGGAGCAGTTCTTC.

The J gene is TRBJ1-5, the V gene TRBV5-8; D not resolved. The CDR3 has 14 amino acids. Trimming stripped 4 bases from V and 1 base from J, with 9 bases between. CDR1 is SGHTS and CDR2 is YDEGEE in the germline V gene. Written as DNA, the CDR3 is TGTGCCAGCAGCCCCGCCAGGAGCAATCAGCCCCAGCATTTT. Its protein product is CASSPARSNQPQHF.

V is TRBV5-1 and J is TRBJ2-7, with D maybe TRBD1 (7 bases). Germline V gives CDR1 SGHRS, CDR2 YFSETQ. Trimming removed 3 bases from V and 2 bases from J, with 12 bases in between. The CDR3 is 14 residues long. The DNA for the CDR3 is TGCGCCAGCAGCTGGAGGGACAGTCCCTACGAGCAGTACTTC. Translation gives CASSWRDSPYEQYF. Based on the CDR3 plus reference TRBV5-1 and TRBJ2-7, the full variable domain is KAGVTQTPRYLIKTRGQQVTLSCSPISGHRSVSWYQQTPGQGLQFLFEYFSETQRNKGNFPGRFSGRQFSNSRSEMNVSTLELGDSALYLCASSWRDSPYEQYFGPGTRLTVT.

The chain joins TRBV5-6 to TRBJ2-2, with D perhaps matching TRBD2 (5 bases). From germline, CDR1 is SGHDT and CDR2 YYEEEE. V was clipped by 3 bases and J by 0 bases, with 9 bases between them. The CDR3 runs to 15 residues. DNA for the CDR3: TGTGCCAGCAGCTCGAGCGGAGCGAACACCGGGGAGCTGTTTTTT. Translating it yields CASSSSGANTGELFF.